The present TCR beta chain was sequenced within a study of radiotherapy plus CTLA-4 blockade in lung cancer. Study information: The study recorded objective responses in 18% of patients and disease control in 31%. General observations from the study: Tumor-origin TCR clones grew in blood after radiotherapy plus ipilimumab. Early clone dynamics of blood T cells, plus interferon-beta, reportedly predicted response best.

CDR1 and CDR2 from the germline V gene are MGHRA and YSYEKL. With 0 bases clipped from V and 8 bases from J, the junction kept 7 bases outside the gene matches. The CDR3 has 15 residues. Details on this clone: The antigen is unknown.

Sequencing used immunoSEQ multiplex PCR; TCRdb keeps in-frame clones, though not all of them. The sample gives under 70,000 clones, around 77% of which show up once; under 5% is in the top ten. Those patients who had chemo-refractory metastatic non-small-cell lung cancer were given focal radiation along with CTLA-4 blockade through ipilimumab. This clonotype originated in a human donor with non-small cell lung cancer who had a complete response to radiotherapy plus ipilimumab. This material consisted of peripheral blood, taken from a patient treated with radiotherapy plus ipilimumab. This chain connects TRBV4-1 to TRBJ2-4; 7 positions match TRBD1. CDR3 nucleotides: TGCGCCAGCAGCCAAGATCAACAGGGGAGAGACATTCAGTACTTC. It specifies CASSQDQQGRDIQYF.